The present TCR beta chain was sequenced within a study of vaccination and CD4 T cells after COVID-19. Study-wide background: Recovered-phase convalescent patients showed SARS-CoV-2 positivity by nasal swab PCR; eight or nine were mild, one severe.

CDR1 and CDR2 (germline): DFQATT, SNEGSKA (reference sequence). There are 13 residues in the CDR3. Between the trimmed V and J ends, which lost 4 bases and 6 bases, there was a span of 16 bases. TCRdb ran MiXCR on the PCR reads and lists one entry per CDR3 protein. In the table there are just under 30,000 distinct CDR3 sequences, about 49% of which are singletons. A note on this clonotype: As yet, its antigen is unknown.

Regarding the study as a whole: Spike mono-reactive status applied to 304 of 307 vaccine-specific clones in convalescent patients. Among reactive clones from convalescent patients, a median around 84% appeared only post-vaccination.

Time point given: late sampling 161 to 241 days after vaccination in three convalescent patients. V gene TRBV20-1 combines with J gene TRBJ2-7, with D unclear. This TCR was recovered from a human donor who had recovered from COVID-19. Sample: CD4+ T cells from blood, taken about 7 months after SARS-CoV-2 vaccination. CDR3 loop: CSAMPNSAPEQYF. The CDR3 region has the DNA TGCAGTGCTATGCCCAACTCCGCCCCCGAGCAGTACTTC.